This note documents a single T cell receptor (beta chain) sequence. The antigen remains unidentified. The sample belongs to a study of OX40 agonist ivuxolimab in advanced cancers. Study details: Averaging approximately 60 years in age, with a range of about 23 to 80, the cohort was 82.7% male.

Using immunoSEQ multiplex PCR, the repertoire was profiled, and TCRdb retains in-frame clones only, with some absent. Here the sample spans about 93,000 clones, about 91% being singletons. Study-wide results and limits: The antigen specificity of the peripheral T cells (those that were expanded) was not determined. Relative to CD4+, CD8+ T cells held more expanded clones on average.

The CDR3 runs to 17 residues. Germline V gene lookup returns CDR1 SGDLS and CDR2 YYNGEE. The germline V and J ends were trimmed by 0 bases and 0 bases, with 16 bases remaining between them. The origin of this receptor is an adult with an advanced solid tumor such as melanoma, head and neck, liver or kidney cancer. This chain joins TRBV9 and TRBJ2-7; D unresolved. Sequencing used CD4+ or CD8+ T cells sorted from blood, obtained in a trial of the OX40 agonist ivuxolimab. The CDR3 spells CASSVAGGTWSSYEQYF. CDR3 DNA: TGTGCCAGCAGCGTAGCAGGTGGAACCTGGAGCTCCTACGAGCAGTACTTC.